This TCR beta chain was obtained from a study of shared clonotypes between healthy human individuals. This CDR3 is built from 14 residues. The V gene lost 6 bases and the J gene lost 2 bases, with 14 bases spanning the gap. CDR1 and CDR2 from the germline V gene are SGHKS and YYEKEE (reference sequence). The authors loaded around 200 ng DNA, around 30,000 T cell genomes, into sorted-subset replicate PCRs. TCRdb keeps only in-frame clones here, not all; method: immunoSEQ multiplex PCR. The sample has some 2.4 million clones, approximately 93% seen once; the top ten hold 0.36%. This receptor was identified in a man between 18 and 35 years old in good health. Some clones in this sample may be carry-over from other donors' samples. The chain is built from TRBV5-5 and TRBJ1-1, with D uncertain. The sample comprised naive CD4+ T cells from PBMCs. The subset: CD45RA+ positively selected. CDR3 residues: CASIPPPLNTEAFF. The CDR3 DNA follows: TGTGCCAGCATCCCCCCCCCTCTCAACACTGAAGCTTTCTTT.